The clone carrying this TCR beta chain was detected many times. The sample is drawn from a study of early T cells in non-severe SARS-CoV-2 infection. Turning to the study itself: Sequencing of bulk RNA from unsorted whole blood was done, without chain pairing.

The V gene lost 7 bases and the J gene lost 2 bases, with 14 bases spanning the gap. The CDR3 totals 15 residues. From germline, CDR1 is MGHDK and CDR2 SYGVNS. Unique molecular identifiers (one per individual cDNA molecule) were attached. TCRdb passed the 5' RACE reads through MiXCR, listing each CDR3 protein once. The top ten hold around 4% of the sample, which has tens of thousands of distinct CDR3 sequences, roughly 9.2% seen once. The sample consisted of whole blood. This TCR was sampled from an adult who was a healthcare worker with PCR-confirmed SARS-CoV-2 infection or an uninfected control (not recorded which). The chain has TRBV25-1 and TRBJ2-2, with TRBD2 as a possible D gene (5 bases). CDR3 coding DNA: TGTGCCAGCAACCACGCGGGCCTCAACACCGGGGAGCTGTTTTTT. This translates into CASNHAGLNTGELFF.